Listed below are T cell receptor beta chains from one sample, sequenced in a study of shared clonotypes between healthy human individuals. Sequencing was performed with immunoSEQ multiplex PCR; in TCRdb, only in-frame clones are kept and a portion is missing. The sample has about 380,000 clones, 90% to 97% seen once. Sequencing was done on a sample of memory CD8+ T cells sorted from blood. Every receptor here comes from a man in his thirties or forties in good health. Both conserved end residues are part of each CDR3. The D gene is left open where the match is weak. The size of a clone is reported for some rows only, either as once, few or many, or as a class for expanded clones.

v_gene: TRBV7-6
j_gene: TRBJ1-1
abundance: .
d_gene: TRBD1
CDR3aa: CASSLGGQGLAFF
CDR3nt: TGTGCCAGCAGCTTAGGTGGACAGGGTTTGGCTTTCTTT

v_gene: TRBV20-1
j_gene: TRBJ2-7
abundance: .
d_gene: .
CDR3aa: CSAPSSYEQYF
CDR3nt: TGCAGTGCGCCGAGCTCCTACGAGCAGTACTTC

v_gene: TRBV19
j_gene: TRBJ2-7
abundance: once
d_gene: .
CDR3aa: CASSMLGSSYEQYF
CDR3nt: TGTGCCAGTAGTATGTTAGGGAGCTCCTACGAGCAGTACTTC

v_gene: TRBV28
j_gene: TRBJ2-3
abundance: .
d_gene: TRBD1
CDR3aa: CASSLFGQATDTQYF
CDR3nt: TGTGCCAGCAGTTTATTTGGACAGGCCACAGATACGCAGTATTTT

v_gene: TRBV4-1
j_gene: TRBJ1-5
abundance: .
d_gene: .
CDR3aa: CASSQGARDGRPQHF
CDR3nt: TGCGCCAGCAGCCAAGGAGCCAGGGACGGTAGGCCCCAGCATTTT

v_gene: TRBV14
j_gene: TRBJ2-7
abundance: .
d_gene: .
CDR3aa: CASSFRTVSYEQYF
CDR3nt: TGTGCCAGCAGCTTCAGGACAGTTTCCTACGAGCAGTACTTC

v_gene: TRBV7-9
j_gene: TRBJ2-5
abundance: once
d_gene: .
CDR3aa: CASSPQGETQYF
CDR3nt: TGTGCCAGCAGCCCACAAGGAGAGACCCAGTACTTC

v_gene: TRBV7-8
j_gene: TRBJ2-1
abundance: .
d_gene: .
CDR3aa: CASSRTLVSYNDEQFF
CDR3nt: TGTGCCAGCAGTCGAACACTAGTCTCCTACAATGATGAGCAGTTCTTC

v_gene: TRBV7-2
j_gene: TRBJ2-2
abundance: .
d_gene: .
CDR3aa: CASSLDQGPGELFF
CDR3nt: TGTGCCAGCAGCTTAGATCAGGGCCCGGGGGAGCTGTTTTTT

v_gene: TRBV30
j_gene: TRBJ2-6
abundance: .
d_gene: .
CDR3aa: CAWSGGVSGANVLTF
CDR3nt: TGTGCCTGGAGTGGAGGGGTCTCTGGGGCCAACGTCCTGACTTTC

v_gene: TRBV11-2
j_gene: TRBJ1-2
abundance: .
d_gene: .
CDR3aa: CATGTLRQIRSYGYTF
CDR3nt: TGTGCCACAGGAACTTTACGACAGATCCGCTCCTATGGCTACACCTTC

v_gene: TRBV10-3
j_gene: TRBJ2-7
abundance: .
d_gene: .
CDR3aa: CAISTRDPRDEQYF
CDR3nt: TGTGCCATCAGTACCCGGGACCCTCGGGACGAGCAGTACTTC

v_gene: TRBV30
j_gene: TRBJ1-5
abundance: .
d_gene: .
CDR3aa: CAWSQGQLYQPQHF
CDR3nt: TGTGCCTGGAGCCAAGGACAGCTTTATCAGCCCCAGCATTTT

v_gene: TRBV7-9
j_gene: TRBJ2-5
abundance: .
d_gene: .
CDR3aa: CASSLGQETQYF
CDR3nt: TGTGCCAGCAGCTTAGGACAAGAGACCCAGTACTTC

v_gene: TRBV19
j_gene: TRBJ2-7
abundance: once
d_gene: TRBD1
CDR3aa: CASSIAGQGSSSSYEQYF
CDR3nt: TGTGCCAGTAGTATAGCGGGACAGGGTTCGTCGAGCTCCTACGAGCAGTACTTC

v_gene: TRBV7-8
j_gene: TRBJ2-2
abundance: .
d_gene: TRBD2
CDR3aa: CASSLIAGAPTGELFF
CDR3nt: TGTGCCAGCAGCCTCATAGCGGGAGCTCCCACCGGGGAGCTGTTTTTT

v_gene: TRBV19
j_gene: TRBJ2-5
abundance: .
d_gene: .
CDR3aa: CASSMTLLVKTQYF
CDR3nt: TGTGCCAGTAGTATGACCTTGCTCGTGAAGACCCAGTACTTC

v_gene: TRBV5-4
j_gene: TRBJ2-2
abundance: .
d_gene: .
CDR3aa: CASSLAWRGNTGELFF
CDR3nt: TGTGCCAGCAGCTTGGCCTGGCGGGGGAACACCGGGGAGCTGTTTTTT

v_gene: TRBV29-1
j_gene: TRBJ2-3
abundance: .
d_gene: TRBD2
CDR3aa: CSVSGRHTDTQYF
CDR3nt: TGCAGCGTTAGCGGGAGACACACAGATACGCAGTATTTT

v_gene: TRBV28
j_gene: TRBJ1-1
abundance: .
d_gene: .
CDR3aa: CASSFSPNTEAFF
CDR3nt: TGTGCCAGCAGTTTTTCCCCGAACACTGAAGCTTTCTTT

v_gene: TRBV2
j_gene: TRBJ2-7
abundance: .
d_gene: .
CDR3aa: CASTKKGAYEQYF
CDR3nt: TGTGCCAGCACAAAAAAGGGAGCCTACGAGCAGTACTTC

v_gene: TRBV30
j_gene: TRBJ1-2
abundance: .
d_gene: .
CDR3aa: CAWSVRPRNYGYTF
CDR3nt: TGTGCCTGGAGTGTGCGTCCGAGAAACTATGGCTACACCTTC

v_gene: TRBV9
j_gene: TRBJ1-1
abundance: .
d_gene: .
CDR3aa: CASSLTVTANTEAFF
CDR3nt: TGTGCCAGCAGCCTAACAGTGACGGCGAACACTGAAGCTTTCTTT

v_gene: TRBV5-1
j_gene: TRBJ2-7
abundance: .
d_gene: .
CDR3aa: CASSLSTGTYEQYF
CDR3nt: TGCGCCAGCAGCTTGTCCACGGGAACTTACGAGCAGTACTTC

v_gene: TRBV6-1
j_gene: TRBJ2-1
abundance: .
d_gene: TRBD1
CDR3aa: CASSIRTGNEQFF
CDR3nt: TGTGCCAGCAGTATACGGACAGGGAATGAGCAGTTCTTC

v_gene: TRBV27
j_gene: TRBJ1-5
abundance: .
d_gene: .
CDR3aa: CASSPIRQPPSQPQHF
CDR3nt: TGTGCCAGCAGCCCAATCCGACAGCCCCCCTCTCAGCCCCAGCATTTT

v_gene: TRBV5-8
j_gene: TRBJ1-3
abundance: .
d_gene: TRBD1
CDR3aa: CASSAGTGSGNTIYF
CDR3nt: TGTGCCAGCAGCGCAGGGACAGGCTCTGGAAACACCATATATTTT

v_gene: TRBV28
j_gene: TRBJ2-3
abundance: .
d_gene: .
CDR3aa: CASSPARTPRTDTQYF
CDR3nt: TGTGCCAGCAGTCCCGCCCGGACCCCCCGCACAGATACGCAGTATTTT

v_gene: TRBV6-1
j_gene: TRBJ2-7
abundance: .
d_gene: .
CDR3aa: CASSEVSRDYEQYF
CDR3nt: TGTGCCAGCAGTGAAGTGAGCAGGGACTACGAGCAGTACTTC

v_gene: TRBV7-2
j_gene: TRBJ2-7
abundance: .
d_gene: TRBD1
CDR3aa: CASSFANRGREQYF
CDR3nt: TGTGCCAGCAGCTTTGCAAACAGGGGGCGTGAGCAGTACTTC

v_gene: TRBV10-3
j_gene: TRBJ2-3
abundance: .
d_gene: TRBD2
CDR3aa: CATRGLAGLDTQYF
CDR3nt: TGTGCTACCAGGGGACTAGCGGGATTGGATACGCAGTATTTT

v_gene: TRBV15
j_gene: TRBJ2-1
abundance: .
d_gene: TRBD2
CDR3aa: CATSRDEGGRVSNEQFF
CDR3nt: TGTGCCACCAGCAGAGATGAGGGCGGGAGAGTTTCCAATGAGCAGTTCTTC

v_gene: TRBV10-3
j_gene: TRBJ1-5
abundance: .
d_gene: TRBD1
CDR3aa: CAISESKDRVGGNQPQHF
CDR3nt: TGTGCCATCAGTGAGTCGAAGGACAGGGTGGGGGGCAATCAGCCCCAGCATTTT

v_gene: TRBV27
j_gene: TRBJ2-7
abundance: .
d_gene: TRBD2
CDR3aa: CASSSPSGYEQYF
CDR3nt: TGTGCCAGCAGTTCCCCTAGCGGATACGAGCAGTACTTC

v_gene: TRBV5-6
j_gene: TRBJ1-1
abundance: .
d_gene: TRBD1
CDR3aa: CASSVDRVRAFF
CDR3nt: TGTGCCAGCAGCGTAGACAGGGTTCGAGCTTTCTTT

v_gene: TRBV7-9
j_gene: TRBJ1-2
abundance: once
d_gene: TRBD1
CDR3aa: CASSRDSQVGYTF
CDR3nt: TGTGCCAGCAGCCGGGACAGCCAGGTCGGCTACACCTTC

v_gene: TRBV7-7
j_gene: TRBJ2-1
abundance: .
d_gene: TRBD2
CDR3aa: CASSLGLAGYNEQFF
CDR3nt: TGTGCTAGCAGCTTAGGACTAGCGGGCTACAATGAGCAGTTCTTC

v_gene: TRBV15
j_gene: TRBJ1-4
abundance: .
d_gene: .
CDR3aa: CATSRGQGGGTNEKLFF
CDR3nt: TGTGCCACCAGCAGGGGTCAGGGCGGAGGTACCAATGAAAAACTGTTTTTT

v_gene: TRBV30
j_gene: TRBJ1-2
abundance: .
d_gene: .
CDR3aa: CAWRRVPGYGYTF
CDR3nt: TGTGCCTGGAGGAGGGTTCCTGGCTATGGCTACACCTTC

v_gene: TRBV6-5
j_gene: TRBJ1-2
abundance: .
d_gene: .
CDR3aa: CASTRDNYGYTF
CDR3nt: TGTGCCAGCACCCGGGACAACTATGGCTACACCTTC

v_gene: TRBV10-1
j_gene: TRBJ2-7
abundance: .
d_gene: .
CDR3aa: CASSGEGF
CDR3nt: TGCGCCAGCAGTGGGGAAGGGTTC

v_gene: TRBV7-2
j_gene: TRBJ2-7
abundance: once
d_gene: TRBD2
CDR3aa: CASSLASGRANYEQYF
CDR3nt: TGTGCCAGCAGCTTAGCTAGCGGGAGGGCCAACTACGAGCAGTACTTC

v_gene: TRBV2
j_gene: TRBJ2-3
abundance: .
d_gene: .
CDR3aa: CASKSSSDTQYF
CDR3nt: TGTGCCAGCAAGAGTAGCTCGGATACGCAGTATTTT

v_gene: TRBV6-6
j_gene: TRBJ2-7
abundance: .
d_gene: TRBD2
CDR3aa: CASQAWREVYEQYF
CDR3nt: TGTGCCAGCCAAGCTTGGCGGGAGGTCTACGAGCAGTACTTC

v_gene: TRBV10-3
j_gene: TRBJ2-1
abundance: .
d_gene: TRBD2
CDR3aa: CAISEGLDNEQFF
CDR3nt: TGTGCCATCAGTGAGGGACTAGACAATGAGCAGTTCTTC

v_gene: TRBV11-2
j_gene: TRBJ2-1
abundance: once
d_gene: TRBD1
CDR3aa: CASSSNLRDRMNEQFF
CDR3nt: TGTGCCAGCAGCTCGAACCTCCGGGACAGGATGAATGAGCAGTTCTTC